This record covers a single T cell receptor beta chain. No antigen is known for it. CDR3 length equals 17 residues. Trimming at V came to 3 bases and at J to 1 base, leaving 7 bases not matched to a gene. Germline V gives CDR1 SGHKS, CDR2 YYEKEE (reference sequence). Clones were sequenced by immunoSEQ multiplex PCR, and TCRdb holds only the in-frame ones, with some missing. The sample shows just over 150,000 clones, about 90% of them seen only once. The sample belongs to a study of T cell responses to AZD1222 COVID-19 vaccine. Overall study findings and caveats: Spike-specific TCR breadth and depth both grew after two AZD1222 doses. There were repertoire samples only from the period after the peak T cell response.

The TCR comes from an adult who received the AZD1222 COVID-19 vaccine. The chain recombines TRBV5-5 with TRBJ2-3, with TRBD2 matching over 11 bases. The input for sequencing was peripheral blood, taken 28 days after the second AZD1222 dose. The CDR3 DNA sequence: TGTGCCAGCAGCTCAATAGCGGGAGGGTTGGGCACAGATACGCAGTATTTT. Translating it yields CASSSIAGGLGTDTQYF.